What follows describes a single TCR beta chain. Its antigen is undetermined. The data are from a study of cytomegalovirus exposure and HLA in healthy donors. The length of the CDR3 is 15 residues. V lost 4 bases, J lost 4 bases, and 17 bases lay in between. Germline V lookup: CDR1 SGHNT, CDR2 YYREEE (reference sequence). The study's findings and limits: A prior analysis recorded that most TCR beta V segments were productive about 87% or about 30% of the time.

13 Jbeta primers and 60 Vbeta primers were used for the PCR. Only in-frame clones appear in the TCRdb table, and some are missing; sequencing was by immunoSEQ multiplex PCR. The sample includes 140,000 or so clones, around 78% of them seen just once. The chain uses TRBV5-4 and TRBJ1-2, with D perhaps matching TRBD1 (6 bases). The sample comprised PBMCs. This TCR was recovered from a woman under 30 in good health and CMV-seropositive. The CDR3 DNA reads TGTGCCAGCAGCCCCGGGACATCGGGCGGCTATGGCTACACCTTC. It yields the protein CASSPGTSGGYGYTF.